Shown below are 30 T cell receptor beta chains from a single sample sequenced in a study of shared clonotypes between healthy human individuals. Produced via immunoSEQ multiplex PCR; TCRdb's table is partial and in-frame only. The data hold some 2,000,000 clones, with roughly 96% observed a single time. What was sequenced was naive CD4+ T cells sorted from blood. Subset noted: CD45RA+ positively selected. The receptors originated from a young man in good health.

The chain uses TRBV6-5 and TRBJ2-7; 8 nucleotides align to TRBD2. Trimming at V came to 0 bases and at J to 4 bases, leaving 5 bases not matched to a gene. This CDR3 region has 15 residues. CDR1 MNHEY and CDR2 SVGAGI come from the germline V gene. Here the CDR3 reads CASSYSPGGAYEQYF. CDR3 in DNA: TGTGCCAGCAGTTACTCGCCGGGGGGGGCTTACGAGCAGTACTTC.

The V gene is TRBV6-1, the J gene TRBJ1-3, with D tentatively TRBD1 (5 bases). Germline CDR1 reads MNHNS; CDR2 reads SASEGT. V was pared by 7 bases and J by 4 bases, with 14 bases between. This CDR3 is built from 14 residues. The CDR3 DNA reads as TGTGCCAGCAAATCGTCAGGGAGCGGAAACACCATATATTTT. Protein sequence: CASKSSGSGNTIYF.

This sequence joins TRBV7-2 and TRBJ2-1, with a possible D match to TRBD2 (6 bases). Germline-derived CDR1 and CDR2 are SGHTA and FQGNSA. V gave up 4 bases and J gave up 8 bases, with 21 bases separating them. The CDR3 has 16 amino acids. CDR3 DNA sequence: TGTGCCAGCAGCTCACTTCGGGACTCCCTTCGTGATGAGCAGTTCTTC. This codes for CASSSLRDSLRDEQFF.

With respect to this clone: This same CDR3 is encoded by further DNA sequences in the sample. This rearrangement joins TRBV18 to TRBJ2-5, with D unresolved. With 2 bases removed from V and 2 bases from J, the gap between germline ends came to 6 bases. Germline CDR1 KGHSH, CDR2 LQKENI. This CDR3 has 13 amino acids. CDR3 sequence reads: CASSPSRQETQYF. Written as DNA, the CDR3 is TGTGCCAGCTCACCATCGCGTCAAGAGACCCAGTACTTC.

The chain joins TRBV5-1 to TRBJ2-3, with TRBD1 matching 7 bases. J gave up 0 bases and V 4 bases, and 5 bases lay outside the gene matches. This CDR3 has 15 residues. Germline CDR1 is SGHRS and CDR2 is YFSETQ. This CDR3 is CASSLGTESTDTQYF. CDR3 DNA: TGCGCCAGCAGCCTAGGGACAGAGAGCACAGATACGCAGTATTTT.

V usage is TRBV18 and J usage is TRBJ2-7, with D possibly matching TRBD1 (5 bases). V shed 6 bases and J shed 5 bases, with 14 bases lying between them. This CDR3 comprises 13 residues. Looked up from germline, CDR1 is KGHSH and CDR2 is LQKENI. The CDR3 bases are TGTGCCAGCTCCCCTCAGGGCCTGGACGAGCAGTACTTC. It is translated as CASSPQGLDEQYF.

The chain combines TRBV5-1 with TRBJ2-2; D ambiguous. The CDR3 loop spans 13 amino acids. Germline lookup yields CDR1 SGHRS and CDR2 YFSETQ. With 8 bases removed from V and 5 bases from J, the gap between germline ends came to 13 bases. The CDR3 coding sequence is TGCGCCAGTTCTCCCGGTCGAACCGGGGAGCTGTTTTTT. It yields the protein CASSPGRTGELFF.

The rearrangement joins TRBV6-5 to TRBJ1-3; D is unresolved. This CDR3 is built from 13 residues. Germline V CDR1 and CDR2: MNHEY, SVGAGI. Trimming took off 7 bases at V and 4 bases at J, with 11 bases between the two ends. The CDR3 is CASKTAVGNTIYF. DNA of the CDR3: TGTGCCAGCAAGACGGCGGTAGGAAACACCATATATTTT.

The V and J genes are TRBV2 and TRBJ1-4; D not resolved. The V and J ends lost 3 bases and 0 bases respectively, with 11 bases between them. CDR1 is SNHLY and CDR2 is FYNNEI in the germline V gene. The length of the CDR3 is 16 residues. The CDR3 reads CASSDPGFATNEKLFF. In DNA form, the CDR3 reads TGTGCCAGCAGTGATCCGGGGTTCGCAACTAATGAAAAACTGTTTTTT. Full variable domain (missing parts from reference TRBV2 and TRBJ1-4): EPEVTQTPSHQVTQMGQEVILRCVPISNHLYFYWYRQILGQKVEFLVSFYNNEISEKSEIFDDQFSVERPDGSNFTLKIRSTKLEDSAMYFCASSDPGFATNEKLFFGSGTQLSVL.

Comments on this clone: The sample has other DNA sequences that encode this CDR3 too. V is TRBV30 and J is TRBJ1-1, with TRBD1 as a possible D gene (5 bases). V shed 3 bases and J shed 0 bases, with 14 bases lying between them. The length of the CDR3 is 15 residues. CDR1 is GTSNPN, CDR2 SVGIG, per germline (reference sequence). CDR3 bases: TGTGCCTGGAGGGGCGACAGCTATATGAACACTGAAGCTTTCTTT. Protein sequence: CAWRGDSYMNTEAFF.

Notes on this clone: Other DNA sequences in this sample translate to the same CDR3. This chain links TRBV28 with TRBJ1-3; 7 nucleotides agree with TRBD1. The V and J ends lost 5 bases and 3 bases, in that order; junction bases with no gene match: 4. The CDR3 is 14 amino acids. CDR1 is MDHEN, CDR2 SYDVKM, per germline. This CDR3 is CASSPTGVGNTIYF. For the CDR3, the DNA is TGTGCCAGCAGTCCTACAGGGGTTGGAAACACCATATATTTT.

The chain carries TRBV27 and TRBJ2-1, with 8 positions matching TRBD2. J gave up 5 bases and V 6 bases, and 9 bases lay outside the gene matches. The CDR3 contains 15 residues. Germline V CDR1 and CDR2: MNHEY, SMNVEV (reference sequence). CDR3: CASSNPGLVNNEQFF. CDR3 in DNA: TGTGCCAGCAGCAATCCGGGACTAGTTAACAATGAGCAGTTCTTC.

This chain links TRBV2 with TRBJ2-7, with 9 bases matching TRBD1. V lost 5 bases, J lost 0 bases, and 5 bases stayed unmatched. From germline, CDR1 is SNHLY and CDR2 FYNNEI. CDR3 length: 15 residues. The CDR3 DNA reads TGTGCCAGCAGTACCCGGGACAGGGCCTCCTACGAGCAGTACTTC. Protein sequence: CASSTRDRASYEQYF.

The chain links TRBV10-3 to TRBJ2-3, with 7 bases that match TRBD2. CDR1 is ENHRY and CDR2 is SYGVKD in the germline V gene. CDR3 size: 14 residues. V lost 6 bases to trimming and J lost 2 bases; unmatched junction nucleotides: 5. CDR3 protein: CAISASGSTDTQYF. DNA of the CDR3: TGTGCCATCAGCGCTAGCGGCTCCACAGATACGCAGTATTTT.

The chain joins TRBV6-1 to TRBJ1-6; the match to TRBD1 covers 8 bases. Germline V CDR1 and CDR2: MNHNS, SASEGT. J was trimmed by 5 bases and V by 6 bases; bases with no gene match: 3. This CDR3 is built from 14 residues. This CDR3 reads CASRQGVNNSPLHF. CDR3 coding DNA: TGTGCCAGCAGACAGGGGGTAAATAATTCACCCCTCCACTTT.

V and J are TRBV11-2 and TRBJ2-1; D not resolved. Germline CDR1 reads SGHAT; CDR2 reads FQNNGV. Trimming took off 5 bases at V and 4 bases at J, with 9 bases between the two ends. The CDR3 length is 13 residues. Here the CDR3 reads CASSPSPYNEQFF. The CDR3, as DNA: TGTGCCAGCAGCCCTTCCCCTTACAATGAGCAGTTCTTC.

The CDR3 is CASSRGQGYGYTF. CDR3 in DNA: TGTGCCAGCAGCAGGGGTCAGGGCTATGGCTACACCTTC. The chain recombines TRBV25-1 with TRBJ1-2; possibly TRBD1 for D (6 bases). CDR1 and CDR2 (germline): MGHDK, SYGVNS. The ends were cut back, 6 bases at V and 4 bases at J, with 12 bases in the middle. The length of the CDR3 is 13 residues.

This CDR3 reads CARSLERQLGRGCTEAFF. The CDR3 DNA reads TGTGCCAGAAGCTTGGAGCGGCAGCTAGGGAGGGGGTGCACTGAAGCTTTCTTT. V is TRBV5-3 and J is TRBJ1-1; D is perhaps TRBD1 (6 bases). TRBV5-3 is designated an ORF whose function remains uncertain. The CDR3 covers 18 residues. Trimming took off 0 bases at V and 4 bases at J, with 22 bases between the two ends.

The chain couples TRBV25-1 to TRBJ2-7; D possibly corresponds to TRBD1 (5 bases). Trimming took off 7 bases at V and 7 bases at J, with 17 bases between the two ends. This CDR3 comprises 13 residues. Germline V gives CDR1 MGHDK, CDR2 SYGVNS. The chain's CDR3 is CASTLQVTGEQYF. As DNA, the CDR3 is TGTGCCAGCACCCTACAGGTAACTGGGGAGCAGTACTTC.

A few counts support this clone. The CDR3 loop reads CASSPSPGERGTDTQYF. Here the CDR3 DNA reads TGTGCCAGCAGTCCCTCCCCTGGGGAACGAGGAACAGATACGCAGTATTTT. The rearrangement joins TRBV28 to TRBJ2-3; D is undetermined. Germline V gene lookup returns CDR1 MDHEN and CDR2 SYDVKM. This CDR3 has 17 amino acids. V dropped 5 bases and J dropped 3 bases, with 21 bases sitting between them.

The chain uses TRBV14 and TRBJ2-3, with 10 positions matching TRBD1. Germline CDR1 is SGHDN and CDR2 is FVKESK. V shed 4 bases, J shed 8 bases, and the junction held 0 bases outside the gene matches. The CDR3 totals 12 residues. For the CDR3, the DNA is TGTGCCAGCAGCCGGGACAGGGGTACGCAGTATTTT. This gives the protein CASSRDRGTQYF.

V gene TRBV19 combines with J gene TRBJ1-1; no clear D. There are 15 residues in the CDR3. Germline CDR1 reads LNHDA; CDR2 reads SQIVND (reference sequence). Between the trimmed V and J ends, which lost 1 base and 0 bases, there was a span of 9 bases. The CDR3 bases are TGTGCCAGTAGTATAGTATTGCAGATGAACACTGAAGCTTTCTTT. Translating gives CASSIVLQMNTEAFF.

This chain uses TRBV30 with TRBJ2-6; a possible D gene is TRBD2 (5 bases). This CDR3 has 16 amino acids. Looked up from germline, CDR1 is GTSNPN and CDR2 is SVGIG (reference sequence). With 0 bases removed from V and 0 bases from J, the gap between germline ends came to 9 bases. The CDR3 DNA follows: TGTGCCTGGAGTGTCGAGGGCCCCTCTGGGGCCAACGTCCTGACTTTC. Residues: CAWSVEGPSGANVLTF.

V usage is TRBV11-2 and J usage is TRBJ2-2; D unclear. CDR3 size: 17 residues. Per germline, CDR1 SGHAT and CDR2 FQNNGV. V was pared by 2 bases and J by 2 bases, with 15 bases between. The chain's CDR3 is CASSLFAWQPNTGELFF. Written as DNA, the CDR3 is TGTGCCAGCAGCTTATTTGCCTGGCAGCCTAACACCGGGGAGCTGTTTTTT.

The chain couples TRBV7-3 to TRBJ1-3, with TRBD1 identical over 7 bases. The trim removed 5 bases at V and 2 bases at J, leaving 6 bases unmatched. The CDR3 consists of 15 residues. The germline V gene has CDR1 SGHTA and CDR2 FQGTGA. As DNA, the CDR3 is TGTGCCAGCAGCGTGAGGGGGCAGACTGGAAACACCATATATTTT. Amino acids: CASSVRGQTGNTIYF.

For the CDR3, the DNA is TGTGCCAGCAGCCAACGTCCTAAAAAGTTCGAAGCGGGGCGAGGGACCGGGGAGCTGTTTTTT. Its protein product is CASSQRPKKFEAGRGTGELFF. The chain uses TRBV4-2 and TRBJ2-2, with 7 bases aligning to TRBD2. This CDR3 contains 21 residues. Unmatched junction bases numbered 23, after V lost 2 bases and J lost 5 bases. Per the germline V gene, CDR1 is LGHNA and CDR2 is YNFKEQ.

This rearrangement joins TRBV14 to TRBJ2-1; 7 bases agree with TRBD2. The CDR3 sequence is 12 residues long. CDR1 and CDR2 (germline): SGHDN, FVKESK. V lost 4 bases to trimming and J lost 10 bases; unmatched junction nucleotides: 4. The CDR3 DNA is TGTGCCAGCAGCCCTAGCGGCGACGAGCAGTTCTTC. Protein sequence: CASSPSGDEQFF.

The V call is TRBV5-6, the J call TRBJ2-5, with 8 nucleotides matching TRBD2. Germline lookup yields CDR1 SGHDT and CDR2 YYEEEE. J gave up 4 bases and V 5 bases, and 1 base lay outside the gene matches. The CDR3 totals 12 residues. This chain's CDR3 is CASRTSGETQYF. As DNA, the CDR3 is TGTGCCAGCAGAACTAGCGGAGAGACCCAGTACTTC.

The V call is TRBV5-1, the J call TRBJ1-2; no reliable D call. Deletions cut 4 bases from V and 4 bases from J, with 14 bases between. This CDR3 has 14 amino acids. Germline V gene data show CDR1 as SGHRS and CDR2 as YFSETQ. The DNA for the CDR3 is TGCGCCAGCAGCGGGAGTGGGCAGGTCTATGGCTACACCTTC. This translates into CASSGSGQVYGYTF. The variable domain in full, with the rest retrieved from reference TRBV5-1 and TRBJ1-2, is KAGVTQTPRYLIKTRGQQVTLSCSPISGHRSVSWYQQTPGQGLQFLFEYFSETQRNKGNFPGRFSGRQFSNSRSEMNVSTLELGDSALYLCASSGSGQVYGYTFGSGTRLTVV.

The CDR3 nucleotides are TGTGCCAGCAGCTTGGAGGGCGGCTCGGGGAATGAGCAGTTCTTC. Protein product: CASSLEGGSGNEQFF. This sequence joins TRBV7-2 and TRBJ2-1; D might be TRBD2 (6 bases). V was shortened by 3 bases and J by 7 bases, with 16 bases between the two germline ends. From germline, CDR1 is SGHTA and CDR2 FQGNSA. The CDR3 is 15 amino acids.